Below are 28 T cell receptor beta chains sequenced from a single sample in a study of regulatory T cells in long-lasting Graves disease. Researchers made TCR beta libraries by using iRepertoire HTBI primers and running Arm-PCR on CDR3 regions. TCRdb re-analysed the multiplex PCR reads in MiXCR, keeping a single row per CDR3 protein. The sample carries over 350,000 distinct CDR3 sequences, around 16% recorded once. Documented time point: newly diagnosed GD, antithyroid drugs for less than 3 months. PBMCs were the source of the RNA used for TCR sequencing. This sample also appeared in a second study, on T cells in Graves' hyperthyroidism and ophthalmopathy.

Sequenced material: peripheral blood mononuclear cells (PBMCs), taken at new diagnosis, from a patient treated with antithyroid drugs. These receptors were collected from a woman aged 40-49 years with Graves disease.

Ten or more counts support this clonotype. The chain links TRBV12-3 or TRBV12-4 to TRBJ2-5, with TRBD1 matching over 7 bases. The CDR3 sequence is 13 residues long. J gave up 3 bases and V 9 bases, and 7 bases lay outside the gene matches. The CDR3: CASQGTAKETQYF. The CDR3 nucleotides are TGTGCCAGTCAAGGGACAGCGAAAGAGACCCAGTACTTC.

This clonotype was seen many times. This CDR3 reads CSASDRGWFDYGYTF. The DNA of the CDR3 is TGCAGTGCTAGTGACAGGGGGTGGTTTGACTATGGCTACACCTTC. The J gene is TRBJ1-2, the V gene TRBV20-1; 9 nucleotides line up with TRBD1. This CDR3 is 15 amino acids long. V lost 3 bases to trimming and J lost 3 bases; unmatched junction nucleotides: 8. CDR1 and CDR2 (germline): DFQATT, SNEGSKA (reference sequence).

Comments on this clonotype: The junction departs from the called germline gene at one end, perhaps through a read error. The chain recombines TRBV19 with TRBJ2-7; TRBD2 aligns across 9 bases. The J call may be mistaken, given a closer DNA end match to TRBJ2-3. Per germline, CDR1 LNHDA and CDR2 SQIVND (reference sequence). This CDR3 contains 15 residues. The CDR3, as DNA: TGTGCCAGTAGAGGGACTAGCAGACACACAGATACACAGTATTTT. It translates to CASRGTSRHTDTQYF.

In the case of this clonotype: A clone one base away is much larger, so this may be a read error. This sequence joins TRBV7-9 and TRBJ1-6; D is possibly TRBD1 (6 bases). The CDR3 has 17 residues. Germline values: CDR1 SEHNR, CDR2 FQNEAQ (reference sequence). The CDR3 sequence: CANSLGGPTSYNSPLHF. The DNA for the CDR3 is TGTGCCAACAGCCTGGGGGGGCCCACCTCCTATAATTCACCCCTCCACTTT.

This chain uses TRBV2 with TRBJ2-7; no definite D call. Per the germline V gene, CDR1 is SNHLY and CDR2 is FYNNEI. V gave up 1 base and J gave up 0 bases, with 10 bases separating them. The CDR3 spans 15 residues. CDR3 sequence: CASSEVDSNSYEQYF. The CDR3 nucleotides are TGTGCCAGCAGTGAAGTCGACTCAAACTCCTACGAGCAGTACTTC.

CDR3 sequence (DNA): TGCAGTGCTTCCGGGACAGCTAACTATGGCTACACCTTC. It yields the protein CSASGTANYGYTF. The chain is built from TRBV20-1 and TRBJ1-2, with 7 bases identical to TRBD1. Germline loops: CDR1 DFQATT, CDR2 SNEGSKA (reference sequence). V was clipped by 5 bases and J by 0 bases; unmatched bases: 3. The CDR3 is 13 residues long.

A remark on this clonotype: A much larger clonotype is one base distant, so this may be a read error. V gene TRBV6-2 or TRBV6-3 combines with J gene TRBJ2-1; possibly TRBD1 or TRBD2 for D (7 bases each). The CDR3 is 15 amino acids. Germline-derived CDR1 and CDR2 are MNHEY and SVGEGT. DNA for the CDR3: TGTGCCAGCAGTTACAGTACAGGGGACTACAATGAGCAGTCCTTC. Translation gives CASSYSTGDYNEQSF.

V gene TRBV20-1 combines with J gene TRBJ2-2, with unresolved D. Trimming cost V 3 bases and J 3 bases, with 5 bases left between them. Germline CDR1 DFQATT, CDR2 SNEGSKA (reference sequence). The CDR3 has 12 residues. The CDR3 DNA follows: TGCAGTGCTAGCCGGGACACCGGGGAGCTGTTTTTT. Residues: CSASRDTGELFF.

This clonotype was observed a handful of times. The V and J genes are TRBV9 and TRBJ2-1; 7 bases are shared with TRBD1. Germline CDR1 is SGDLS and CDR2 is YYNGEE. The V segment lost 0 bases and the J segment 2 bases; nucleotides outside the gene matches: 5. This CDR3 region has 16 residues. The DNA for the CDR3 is TGTGCCAGCAGCGTAGGTTTGGGACAGCCCTACAATGAGCAGTTCTTC. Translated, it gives CASSVGLGQPYNEQFF.

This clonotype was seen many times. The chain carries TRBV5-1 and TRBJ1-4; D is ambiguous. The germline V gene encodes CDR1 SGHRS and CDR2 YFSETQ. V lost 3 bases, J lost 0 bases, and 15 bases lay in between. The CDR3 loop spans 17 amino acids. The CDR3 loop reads CASSYTDGDTTNEKLFF. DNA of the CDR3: TGCGCCAGCAGCTACACGGACGGCGATACAACTAATGAAAAACTGTTTTTT. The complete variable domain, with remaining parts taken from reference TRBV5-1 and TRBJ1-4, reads KAGVTQTPRYLIKTRGQQVTLSCSPISGHRSVSWYQQTPGQGLQFLFEYFSETQRNKGNFPGRFSGRQFSNSRSEMNVSTLELGDSALYLCASSYTDGDTTNEKLFFGSGTQLSVL.

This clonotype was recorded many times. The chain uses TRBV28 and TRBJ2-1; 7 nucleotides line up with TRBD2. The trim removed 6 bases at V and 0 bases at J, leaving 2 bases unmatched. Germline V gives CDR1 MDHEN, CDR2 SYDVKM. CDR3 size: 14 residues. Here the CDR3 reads CASRKRDSYNEQFF. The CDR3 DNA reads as TGTGCCAGCAGAAAGCGGGACTCCTACAATGAGCAGTTCTTC.

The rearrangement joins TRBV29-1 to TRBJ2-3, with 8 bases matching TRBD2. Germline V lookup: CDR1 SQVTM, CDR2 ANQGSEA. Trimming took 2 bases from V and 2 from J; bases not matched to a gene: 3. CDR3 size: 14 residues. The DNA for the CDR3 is TGCAGCGTTGAAAAAGCGGGAGTCACAGATACGCAGTATTTT. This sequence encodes CSVEKAGVTDTQYF.

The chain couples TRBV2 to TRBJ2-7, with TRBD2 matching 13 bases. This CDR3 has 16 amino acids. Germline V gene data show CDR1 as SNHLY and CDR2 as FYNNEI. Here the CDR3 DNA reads TGTGCCAGCAGTTATGATAGGACTAGCGGGAGCTACGAGCAATACGTC. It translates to CASSYDRTSGSYEQYV.

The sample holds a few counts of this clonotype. The CDR3 loop is CSASGPGQNYGYTF. Written as DNA, the CDR3 is TGCAGTGCTAGTGGCCCAGGGCAAAACTATGGCTACACCTTC. V and J are TRBV20-1 and TRBJ1-2; maybe TRBD1 (5 bases). The CDR3 runs to 14 residues. The germline CDR1 and CDR2 sequences are DFQATT and SNEGSKA (reference sequence). The V and J ends lost 3 bases and 2 bases respectively, with 13 bases between them.

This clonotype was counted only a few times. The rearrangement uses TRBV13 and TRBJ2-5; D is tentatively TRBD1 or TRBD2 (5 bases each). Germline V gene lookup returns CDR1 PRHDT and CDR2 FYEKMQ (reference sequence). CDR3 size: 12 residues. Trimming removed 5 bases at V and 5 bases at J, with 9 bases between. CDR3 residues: CASSTGRETQYF. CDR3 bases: TGTGCCAGCAGCACGGGACGGGAGACCCAGTACTTC.

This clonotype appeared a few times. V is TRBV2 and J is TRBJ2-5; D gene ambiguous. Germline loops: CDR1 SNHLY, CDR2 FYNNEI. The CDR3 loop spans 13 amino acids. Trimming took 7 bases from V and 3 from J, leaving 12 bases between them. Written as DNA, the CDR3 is TGTGCCAGCAACAAATATGGGGAAGAGACCCAGTACTTC. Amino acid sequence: CASNKYGEETQYF. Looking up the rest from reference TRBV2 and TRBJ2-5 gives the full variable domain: EPEVTQTPSHQVTQMGQEVILRCVPISNHLYFYWYRQILGQKVEFLVSFYNNEISEKSEIFDDQFSVERPDGSNFTLKIRSTKLEDSAMYFCASNKYGEETQYFGPGTRLLVL.

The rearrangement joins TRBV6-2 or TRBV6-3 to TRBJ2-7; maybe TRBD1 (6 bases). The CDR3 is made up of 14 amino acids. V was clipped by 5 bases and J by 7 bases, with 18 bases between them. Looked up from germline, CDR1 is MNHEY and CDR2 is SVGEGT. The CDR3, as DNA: TGTGCCAGCAGTGAAGGGACACAGGGTAAAGAGCAGTACTTC. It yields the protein CASSEGTQGKEQYF.

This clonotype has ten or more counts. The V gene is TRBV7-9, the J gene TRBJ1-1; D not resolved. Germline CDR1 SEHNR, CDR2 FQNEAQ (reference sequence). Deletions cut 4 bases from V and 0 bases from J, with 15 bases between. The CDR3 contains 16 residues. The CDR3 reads CASSSFTARVNTEAFF. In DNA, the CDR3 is TGTGCCAGCAGCTCATTTACTGCCCGGGTGAACACTGAAGCTTTCTTT.

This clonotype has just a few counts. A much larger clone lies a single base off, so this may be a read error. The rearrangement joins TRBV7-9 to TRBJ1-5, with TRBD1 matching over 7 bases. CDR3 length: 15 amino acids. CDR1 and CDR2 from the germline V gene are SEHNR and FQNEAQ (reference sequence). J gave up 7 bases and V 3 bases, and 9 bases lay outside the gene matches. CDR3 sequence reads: CASSFSTGVEQPQHF. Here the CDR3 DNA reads TGTGCCAGCAGCTTTAGTACAGGGGTGGAACAGCCCCAGCATTTT. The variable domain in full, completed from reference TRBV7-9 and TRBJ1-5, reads DTGVSQNPRHKITKRGQNVTFRCDPISEHNRLYWYRQTLGQGPEFLTYFQNEAQLEKSRLLSDRFSAERPKGSFSTLEIQRTEQGDSAMYLCASSFSTGVEQPQHFGDGTRLSIL.

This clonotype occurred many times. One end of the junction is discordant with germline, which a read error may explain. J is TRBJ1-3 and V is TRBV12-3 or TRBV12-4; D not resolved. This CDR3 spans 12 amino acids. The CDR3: CASSLGGNTIYF. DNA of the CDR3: TGTGCCAGCAGCTTAGGAGGAAACACCATATATTTT.

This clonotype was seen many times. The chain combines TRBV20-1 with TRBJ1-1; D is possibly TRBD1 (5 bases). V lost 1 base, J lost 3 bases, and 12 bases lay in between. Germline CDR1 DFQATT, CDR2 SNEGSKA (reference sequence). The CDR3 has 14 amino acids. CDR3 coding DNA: TGCAGTGCTAGAGCCCGGGACGAGTACACTGAAGCTTTCTTT. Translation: CSARARDEYTEAFF.

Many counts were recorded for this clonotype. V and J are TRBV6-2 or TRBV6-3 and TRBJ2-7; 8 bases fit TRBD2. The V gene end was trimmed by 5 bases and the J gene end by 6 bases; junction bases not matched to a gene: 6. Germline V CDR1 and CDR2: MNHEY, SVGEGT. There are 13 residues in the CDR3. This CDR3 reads CASSPGLAVEQYF. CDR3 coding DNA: TGTGCCAGCAGTCCCGGACTAGCCGTCGAGCAGTACTTC.

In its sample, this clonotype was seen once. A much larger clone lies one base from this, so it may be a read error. Here the CDR3 reads CAASGDRDNEQFF. The CDR3 DNA is TGTGCCGCCAGCGGGGACAGGGACAATGAGCAGTTCTTC. V usage is TRBV15 and J usage is TRBJ2-1, with 9 bases fitting TRBD1. The CDR3 is 13 amino acids. CDR1 LNHNV and CDR2 YYDKDF come from the germline V gene (reference sequence).

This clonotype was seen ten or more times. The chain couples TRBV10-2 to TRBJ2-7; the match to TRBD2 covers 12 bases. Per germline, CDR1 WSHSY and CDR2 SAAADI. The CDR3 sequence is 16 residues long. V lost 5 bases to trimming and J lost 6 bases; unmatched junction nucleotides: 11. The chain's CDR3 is CASSRLAGGPSVEQYF. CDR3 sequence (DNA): TGCGCCAGCAGTCGCCTAGCGGGAGGGCCCTCGGTCGAGCAGTACTTC.

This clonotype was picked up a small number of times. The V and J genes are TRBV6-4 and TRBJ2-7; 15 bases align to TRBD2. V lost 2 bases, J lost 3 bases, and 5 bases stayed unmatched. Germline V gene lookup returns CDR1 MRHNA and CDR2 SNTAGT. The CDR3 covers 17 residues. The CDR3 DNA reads TGTGCCAGCAGTGACGACGGGGGACTAGCGGGAGGCTACGAGCAGTACTTC. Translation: CASSDDGGLAGGYEQYF.

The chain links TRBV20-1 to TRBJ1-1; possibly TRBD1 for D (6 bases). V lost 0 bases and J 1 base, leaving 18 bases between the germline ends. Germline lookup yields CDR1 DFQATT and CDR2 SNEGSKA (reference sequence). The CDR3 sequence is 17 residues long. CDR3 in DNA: TGCAGTGCTAGAGATAAACGGGAGGGGGACGAGAACACTGAAGCTTTCTTT. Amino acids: CSARDKREGDENTEAFF.

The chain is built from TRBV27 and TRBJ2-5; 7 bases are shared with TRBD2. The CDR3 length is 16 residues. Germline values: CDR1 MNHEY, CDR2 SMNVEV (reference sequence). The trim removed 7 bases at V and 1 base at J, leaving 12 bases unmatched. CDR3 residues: CASKPKAGPIQETQYF. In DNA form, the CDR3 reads TGTGCCAGCAAACCTAAAGCGGGACCTATCCAAGAGACCCAGTACTTC.

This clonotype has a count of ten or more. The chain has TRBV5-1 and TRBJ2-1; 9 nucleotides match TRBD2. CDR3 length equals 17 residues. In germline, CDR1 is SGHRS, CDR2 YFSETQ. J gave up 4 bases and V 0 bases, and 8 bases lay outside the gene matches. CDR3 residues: CASSLGLAALGYNEQFF. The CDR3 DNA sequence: TGCGCCAGCAGCTTGGGACTAGCGGCCCTGGGATACAATGAGCAGTTCTTC.